This TCR beta chain was observed in a study of metastatic and nonmetastatic thyroid tumors. Turning to the study itself: Repertoires of blood and of tissue (tumor or nodule) from malignant and benign thyroid patients were compared.

Thyroid surgery took place with no prior treatment in any patient. Per the study methods: For papillary thyroid cancer, a distant-metastasis classifier was constructed from CDR3 differences observed across clinicopathological groups. TCRdb re-called the PCR reads via MiXCR. TCRdb, not the authors, supplied the V and J calls. The sample consists of approximately 32,000 clones, roughly 22% of them appearing once. Concerning this clone: Its cognate antigen is unknown.

V gave up 5 bases and J gave up 2 bases, with 17 bases separating them. Germline assignment: CDR1 SGHAT and CDR2 FQNNGV. The CDR3 loop spans 16 amino acids. Findings and limits, study-wide: The study reportedly found significantly higher TCR beta diversity in malignant thyroid tumors than benign nodules, in blood and tumor.

The J gene is TRBJ2-3, the V gene TRBV11-2; no clear D. The clonotype comes from a male donor with papillary thyroid cancer or a benign thyroid nodule (not recorded which). Some clones in this sample may be carry-over from other donors' samples. Material: tumor tissue. CDR3 sequence reads: CASSEYLRAPTDTQYF. The CDR3 nucleotides are TGTGCCAGCAGCGAGTACTTGCGTGCCCCCACAGATACGCAGTATTTT.